This record covers a single T cell receptor (beta chain). These data originate in a study of T-cell memory formation after mild COVID-19. TCRdb re-analysed the 5' RACE reads in MiXCR, keeping a single row per CDR3 protein. The sample lists fewer than 500,000 distinct CDR3 sequences; more than 20% were seen once. This receptor was taken from an adult woman who had mild COVID-19 (a few samples of this study predate the infection). Cell type and time point are not known. The sequenced sample was PBMCs or a T cell subset sorted from them (not recorded which).

CDR3 sequence (DNA): TGTGCCAGCAGCCAGCGGGGGGCGCAGGGTGAAAAACTGTTTTTT. Amino acids: CASSQRGAQGEKLFF. The chain recombines TRBV5-4 with TRBJ1-4; perhaps TRBD1 as D (6 bases). The CDR3 runs to 15 residues. Germline CDR1 and CDR2: SGHNT and YYREEE (reference sequence). Trimming took off 4 bases at V and 7 bases at J, with 17 bases between the two ends.